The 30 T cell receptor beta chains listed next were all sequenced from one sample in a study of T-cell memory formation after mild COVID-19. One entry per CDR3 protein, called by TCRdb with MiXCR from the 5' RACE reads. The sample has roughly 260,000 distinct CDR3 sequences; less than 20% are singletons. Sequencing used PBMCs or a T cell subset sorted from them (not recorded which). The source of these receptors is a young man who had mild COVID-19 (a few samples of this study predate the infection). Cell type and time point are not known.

The CDR3 protein is CSAHKQGVDTGELFF. Written as DNA, the CDR3 is TGCAGTGCCCATAAACAGGGGGTAGACACCGGGGAGCTGTTTTTT. The V call is TRBV20-1, the J call TRBJ2-2; 8 positions match TRBD1. Unmatched junction bases numbered 9, after V lost 6 bases and J lost 3 bases. The CDR3 has 15 residues. Germline loops: CDR1 DFQATT, CDR2 SNEGSKA (reference sequence).

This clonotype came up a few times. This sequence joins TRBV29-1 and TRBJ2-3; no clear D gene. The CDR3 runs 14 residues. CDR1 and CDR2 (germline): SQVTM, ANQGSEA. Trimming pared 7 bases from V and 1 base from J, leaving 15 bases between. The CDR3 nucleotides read TGCAGCGCCGGCCTGTCTAGGGGCACAGATACGCAGTATTTT. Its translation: CSAGLSRGTDTQYF.

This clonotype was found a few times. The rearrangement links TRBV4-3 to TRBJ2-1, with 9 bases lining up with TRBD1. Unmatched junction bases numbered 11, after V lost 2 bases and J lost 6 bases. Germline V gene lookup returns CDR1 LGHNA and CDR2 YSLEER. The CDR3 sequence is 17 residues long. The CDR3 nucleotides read TGCGCCAGCAGCCAATCCCGGGACAGGGTAATGCCCAATGAGCAGTTCTTC. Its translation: CASSQSRDRVMPNEQFF.

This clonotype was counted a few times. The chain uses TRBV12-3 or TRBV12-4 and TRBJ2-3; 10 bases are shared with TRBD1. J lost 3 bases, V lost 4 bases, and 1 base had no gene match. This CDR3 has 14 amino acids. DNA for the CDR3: TGTGCCAGCAGTTGGGACAGGGGTACAGATACGCAGTATTTT. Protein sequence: CASSWDRGTDTQYF.

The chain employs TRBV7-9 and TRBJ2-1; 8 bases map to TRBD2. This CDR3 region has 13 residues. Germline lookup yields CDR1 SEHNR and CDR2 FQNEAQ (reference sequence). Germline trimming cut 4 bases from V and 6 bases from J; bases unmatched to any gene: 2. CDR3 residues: CASSSGLANEQFF. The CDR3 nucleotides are TGTGCCAGCAGCTCTGGACTAGCCAATGAGCAGTTCTTC.

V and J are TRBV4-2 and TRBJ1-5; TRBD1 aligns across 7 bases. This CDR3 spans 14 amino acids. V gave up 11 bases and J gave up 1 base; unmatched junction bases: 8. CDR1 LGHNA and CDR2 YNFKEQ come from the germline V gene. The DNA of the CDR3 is TGTGCCGAAAACAGGGGATCCAGCAATCAGCCCCAGCATTTT. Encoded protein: CAENRGSSNQPQHF.

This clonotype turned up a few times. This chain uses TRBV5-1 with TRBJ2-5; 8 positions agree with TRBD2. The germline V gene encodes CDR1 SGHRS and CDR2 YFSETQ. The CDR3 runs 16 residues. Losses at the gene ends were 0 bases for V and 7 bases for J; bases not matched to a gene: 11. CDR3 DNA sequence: TGCGCCAGCAGCTTGGCCGTGGCGGGGGGAGTCGGGACCCAGTACTTC. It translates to CASSLAVAGGVGTQYF.

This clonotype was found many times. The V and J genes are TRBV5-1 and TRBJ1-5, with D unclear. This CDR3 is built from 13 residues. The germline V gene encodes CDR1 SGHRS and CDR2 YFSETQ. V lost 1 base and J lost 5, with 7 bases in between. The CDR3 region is CASSLYGDQPQHF. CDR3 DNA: TGCGCCAGCAGCTTGTACGGGGATCAGCCCCAGCATTTT.

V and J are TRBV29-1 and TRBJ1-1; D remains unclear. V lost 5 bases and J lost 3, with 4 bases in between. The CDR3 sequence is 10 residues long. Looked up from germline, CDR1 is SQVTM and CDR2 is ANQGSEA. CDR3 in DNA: TGCAGCGTTACAGACACTGAAGCTTTCTTT. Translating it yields CSVTDTEAFF.

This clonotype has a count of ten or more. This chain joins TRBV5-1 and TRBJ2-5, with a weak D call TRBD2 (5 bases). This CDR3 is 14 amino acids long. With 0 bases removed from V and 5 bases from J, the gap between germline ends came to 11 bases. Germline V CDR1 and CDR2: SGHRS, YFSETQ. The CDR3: CASSLEREEETQYF. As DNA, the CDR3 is TGCGCCAGCAGCTTGGAGAGGGAAGAGGAGACCCAGTACTTC.

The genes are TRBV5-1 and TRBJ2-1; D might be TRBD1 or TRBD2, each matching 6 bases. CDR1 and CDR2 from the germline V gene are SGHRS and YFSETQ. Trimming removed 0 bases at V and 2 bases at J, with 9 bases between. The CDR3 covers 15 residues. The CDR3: CASSLEGEAYNEQFF. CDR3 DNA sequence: TGCGCCAGCAGCTTGGAGGGGGAGGCCTACAATGAGCAGTTCTTC. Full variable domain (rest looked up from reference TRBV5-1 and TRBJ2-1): KAGVTQTPRYLIKTRGQQVTLSCSPISGHRSVSWYQQTPGQGLQFLFEYFSETQRNKGNFPGRFSGRQFSNSRSEMNVSTLELGDSALYLCASSLEGEAYNEQFFGPGTRLTVL.

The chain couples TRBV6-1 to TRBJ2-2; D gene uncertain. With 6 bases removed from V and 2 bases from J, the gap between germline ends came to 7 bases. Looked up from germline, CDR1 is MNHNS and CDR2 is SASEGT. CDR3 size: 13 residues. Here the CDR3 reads CASSADNTGELFF. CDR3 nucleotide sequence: TGTGCCAGCAGCGCGGACAACACCGGGGAGCTGTTTTTT.

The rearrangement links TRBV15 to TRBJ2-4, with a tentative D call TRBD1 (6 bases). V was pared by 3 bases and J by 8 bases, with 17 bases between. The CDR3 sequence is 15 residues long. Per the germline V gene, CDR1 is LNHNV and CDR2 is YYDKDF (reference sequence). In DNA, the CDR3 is TGTGCCACCAGCAGCCGACTGACAGGATCGGACATTCAGTACTTC. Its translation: CATSSRLTGSDIQYF. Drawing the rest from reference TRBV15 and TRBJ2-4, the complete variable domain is DAMVIQNPRYQVTQFGKPVTLSCSQTLNHNVMYWYQQKSSQAPKLLFHYYDKDFNNEADTPDNFQSRRPNTSFCFLDIRSPGLGDTAMYLCATSSRLTGSDIQYFGAGTRLSVL.

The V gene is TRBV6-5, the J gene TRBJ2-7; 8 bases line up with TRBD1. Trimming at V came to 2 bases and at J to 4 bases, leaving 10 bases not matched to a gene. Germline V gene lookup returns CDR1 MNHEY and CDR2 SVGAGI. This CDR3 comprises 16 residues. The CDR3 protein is CASSYAGTGAGYEQYF. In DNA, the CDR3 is TGTGCCAGCAGTTACGCCGGGACAGGCGCCGGGTACGAGCAGTACTTC.

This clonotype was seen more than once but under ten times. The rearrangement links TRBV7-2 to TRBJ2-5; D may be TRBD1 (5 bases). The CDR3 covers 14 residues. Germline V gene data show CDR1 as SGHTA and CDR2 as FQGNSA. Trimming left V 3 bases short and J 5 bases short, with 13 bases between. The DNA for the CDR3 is TGTGCCAGCAGCTTTTCTGGGGCCCGGGAGACCCAGTACTTC. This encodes CASSFSGARETQYF.

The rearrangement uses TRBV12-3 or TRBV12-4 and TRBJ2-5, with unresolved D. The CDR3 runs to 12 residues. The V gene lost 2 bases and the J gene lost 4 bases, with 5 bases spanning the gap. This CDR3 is CASSLSVETQYF. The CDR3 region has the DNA TGTGCCAGCAGTTTATCGGTAGAGACCCAGTACTTC.

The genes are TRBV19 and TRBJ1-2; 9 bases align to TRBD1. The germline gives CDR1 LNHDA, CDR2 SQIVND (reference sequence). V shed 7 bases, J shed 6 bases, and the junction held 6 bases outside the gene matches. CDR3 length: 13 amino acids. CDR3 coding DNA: TGTGCCAGTACCAGGGGACAGGGCCATGGCTACACCTTC. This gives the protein CASTRGQGHGYTF.

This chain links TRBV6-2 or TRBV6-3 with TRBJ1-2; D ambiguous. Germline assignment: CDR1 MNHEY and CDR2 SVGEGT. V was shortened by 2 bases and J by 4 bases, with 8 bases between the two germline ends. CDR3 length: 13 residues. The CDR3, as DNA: TGTGCCAGCAGTTACACCGGACCCTATGGCTACACCTTC. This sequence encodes CASSYTGPYGYTF.

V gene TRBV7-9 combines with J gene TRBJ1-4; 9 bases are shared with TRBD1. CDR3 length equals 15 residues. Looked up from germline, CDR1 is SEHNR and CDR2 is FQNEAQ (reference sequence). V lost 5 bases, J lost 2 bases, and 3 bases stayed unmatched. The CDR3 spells CASSPGTGTNEKLFF. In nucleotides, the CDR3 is TGTGCCAGCAGCCCCGGGACAGGGACTAATGAAAAACTGTTTTTT. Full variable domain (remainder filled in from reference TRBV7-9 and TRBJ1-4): DTGVSQNPRHKITKRGQNVTFRCDPISEHNRLYWYRQTLGQGPEFLTYFQNEAQLEKSRLLSDRFSAERPKGSFSTLEIQRTEQGDSAMYLCASSPGTGTNEKLFFGSGTQLSVL.

DNA of the CDR3: TGTGCCAGTAGTATTACCGGTACGACCGGGGAGCTGTTTTTT. Translating it yields CASSITGTTGELFF. The chain links TRBV19 to TRBJ2-2; no clear D gene. Germline V lookup: CDR1 LNHDA, CDR2 SQIVND (reference sequence). V lost 3 bases to trimming and J lost 5 bases, with 10 bases between them. This CDR3 is 14 amino acids long.

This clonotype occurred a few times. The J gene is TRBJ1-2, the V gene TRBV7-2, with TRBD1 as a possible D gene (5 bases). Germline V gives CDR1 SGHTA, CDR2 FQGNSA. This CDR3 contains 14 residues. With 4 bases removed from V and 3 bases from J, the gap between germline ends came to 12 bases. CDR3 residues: CASSSGGTDYGYTF. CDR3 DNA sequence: TGTGCCAGCAGCTCGGGGGGGACGGACTATGGCTACACCTTC.

Here the CDR3 DNA reads TGTGCCAGCAGCTTCGCGGGGGCAGAGACCCAGTACTTC. The encoded protein is CASSFAGAETQYF. V and J are TRBV7-9 and TRBJ2-5; possibly TRBD2 for D (7 bases). V was pared by 3 bases and J by 4 bases, with 9 bases between. The CDR3 spans 13 residues. Germline CDR1 is SEHNR and CDR2 is FQNEAQ (reference sequence).

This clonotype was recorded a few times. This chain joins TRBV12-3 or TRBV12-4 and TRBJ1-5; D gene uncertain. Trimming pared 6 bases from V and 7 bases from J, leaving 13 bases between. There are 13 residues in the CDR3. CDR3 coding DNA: TGTGCCAGCAGGGGGTCCGGAGGACAGCCCCAGCATTTT. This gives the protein CASRGSGGQPQHF.

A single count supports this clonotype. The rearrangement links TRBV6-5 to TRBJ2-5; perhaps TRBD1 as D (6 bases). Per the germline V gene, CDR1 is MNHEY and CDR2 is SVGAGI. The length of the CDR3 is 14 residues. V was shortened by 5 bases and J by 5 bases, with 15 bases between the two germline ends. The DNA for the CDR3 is TGTGCCAGCAGTCCAGGATTCCAGGGGGAGACCCAGTACTTC. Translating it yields CASSPGFQGETQYF.

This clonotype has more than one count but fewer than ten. CDR3 loop: CASSLAGRSMNTEAFF. The CDR3 bases are TGCGCCAGCAGCTTGGCCGGACGGAGCATGAACACTGAAGCTTTCTTT. The V gene is TRBV5-1, the J gene TRBJ1-1; no definite D call. CDR3 size: 16 residues. The germline V gene has CDR1 SGHRS and CDR2 YFSETQ. V lost 0 bases and J 0 bases, leaving 12 bases between the germline ends.

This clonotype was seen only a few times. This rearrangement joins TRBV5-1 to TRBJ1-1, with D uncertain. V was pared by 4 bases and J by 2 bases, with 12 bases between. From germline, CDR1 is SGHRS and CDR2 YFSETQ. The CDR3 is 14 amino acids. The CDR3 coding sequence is TGCGCCAGCAGCCTAGACTACGTTAACACTGAAGCTTTCTTT. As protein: CASSLDYVNTEAFF.

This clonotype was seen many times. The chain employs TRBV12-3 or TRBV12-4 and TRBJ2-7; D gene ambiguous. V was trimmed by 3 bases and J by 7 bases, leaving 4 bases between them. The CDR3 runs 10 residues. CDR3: CASSLEEQYV. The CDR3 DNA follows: TGTGCCAGCAGTTTGGAAGAGCAGTACGTC.

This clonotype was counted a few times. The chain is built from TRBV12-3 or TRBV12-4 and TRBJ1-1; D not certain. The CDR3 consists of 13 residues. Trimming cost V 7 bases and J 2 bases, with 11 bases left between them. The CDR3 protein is CASITQVNTEAFF. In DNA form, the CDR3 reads TGTGCCAGCATCACCCAGGTTAACACTGAAGCTTTCTTT.

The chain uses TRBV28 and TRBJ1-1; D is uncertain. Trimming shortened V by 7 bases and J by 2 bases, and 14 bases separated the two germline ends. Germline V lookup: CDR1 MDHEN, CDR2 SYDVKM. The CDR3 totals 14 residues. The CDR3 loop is CASTSGGVNTEAFF. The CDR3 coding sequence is TGTGCCAGCACCTCGGGTGGAGTTAACACTGAAGCTTTCTTT.

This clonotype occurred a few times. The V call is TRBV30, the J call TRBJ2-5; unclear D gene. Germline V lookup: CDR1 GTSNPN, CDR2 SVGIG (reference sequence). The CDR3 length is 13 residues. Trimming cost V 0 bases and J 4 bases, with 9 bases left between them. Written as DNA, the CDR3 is TGTGCCTGGAGTGTACAAGTCGGAGAGACCCAGTACTTC. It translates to CAWSVQVGETQYF.